These 23 T cell receptor beta chains originate from one sample sequenced in a study of T cell changes during pregnancy in multiple sclerosis. Using immunoSEQ multiplex PCR, the repertoire was profiled, and TCRdb retains in-frame clones only, with some absent. Of roughly 40,000 clones listed, approximately 80% are singletons. Sequencing used CD4+ T cells from peripheral blood mononuclear cells, obtained before pregnancy. These receptor sequences come from a female donor with multiple sclerosis, enrolled in a pregnancy study.

This chain links TRBV6-5 with TRBJ1-6, with a possible D match to TRBD1 (5 bases). This CDR3 is 13 amino acids long. Deletions cut 6 bases from V and 8 bases from J, with 11 bases between. Germline CDR1 reads MNHEY; CDR2 reads SVGAGI. The CDR3 spells CASSLWGHSPLHF. The CDR3 DNA reads as TGTGCCAGCAGCCTCTGGGGCCATTCACCCCTCCACTTT.

The chain is built from TRBV19 and TRBJ1-2; 8 bases align to TRBD1. With V trimmed by 1 base and J by 5 bases, 9 bases remained unmatched. The CDR3 extends over 16 amino acids. Germline loops: CDR1 LNHDA, CDR2 SQIVND (reference sequence). The CDR3 nucleotides read TGTGCCAGTAGTATAGTTGGGTCGGGACAGGAGTATGGCTACACCTTC. Translated: CASSIVGSGQEYGYTF.

This clone has a count of ten or more. The chain is built from TRBV7-9 and TRBJ2-7; perhaps TRBD2 as D (7 bases). Trimming took off 5 bases at V and 6 bases at J, with 23 bases between the two ends. The CDR3 totals 16 residues. Germline loops: CDR1 SEHNR, CDR2 FQNEAQ (reference sequence). As DNA, the CDR3 is TGTGCCAGCAGCCTCCAGACAGGCAGCGGGGCCCGCGAGCAGTACTTC. Its protein product is CASSLQTGSGAREQYF.

The genes are TRBV2 and TRBJ2-5, with 9 nucleotides matching TRBD2. V shed 3 bases, J shed 5 bases, and the junction held 4 bases outside the gene matches. The CDR3 consists of 14 residues. CDR1 is SNHLY, CDR2 FYNNEI, per germline. The CDR3 bases are TGTGCCAGCAGTGAGAGGACTAGCGCCGAGACCCAGTACTTC. As protein: CASSERTSAETQYF.

The rearrangement links TRBV6-4 to TRBJ2-3; the match to TRBD2 covers 8 bases. CDR1 is MRHNA and CDR2 is SNTAGT in the germline V gene. The J segment lost 0 bases and the V segment lost 1 base, leaving 6 bases of the junction unmatched. The CDR3 is 17 amino acids. The CDR3, as DNA: TGTGCCAGCAGTGACTGGACTAGCCGATCTAGCACAGATACGCAGTATTTT. Protein sequence: CASSDWTSRSSTDTQYF.

This chain connects TRBV7-2 to TRBJ1-2; tentative D call: TRBD1 (5 bases). V dropped 0 bases and J dropped 7 bases, with 9 bases sitting between them. This CDR3 has 13 residues. Germline assignment: CDR1 SGHTA and CDR2 FQGNSA. This CDR3 is CASSLARESGYTF. The CDR3 coding sequence is TGTGCCAGCAGCTTAGCCAGGGAAAGTGGCTACACCTTC. Looking up the rest from reference TRBV7-2 and TRBJ1-2 gives the full variable domain: GAGVSQSPSNKVTEKGKDVELRCDPISGHTALYWYRQSLGQGLEFLIYFQGNSAPDKSGLPSDRFSAERTGGSVSTLTIQRTQQEDSAVYLCASSLARESGYTFGSGTRLTVV.

This chain uses TRBV5-1 with TRBJ1-1; D may be TRBD1 (6 bases). CDR3 length: 12 amino acids. Germline V lookup: CDR1 SGHRS, CDR2 YFSETQ. With 0 bases removed from V and 7 bases from J, the gap between germline ends came to 7 bases. The CDR3 is CASSLGQDEAFF. CDR3 coding DNA: TGCGCCAGCAGCTTGGGACAGGATGAAGCTTTCTTT.

The V call is TRBV21-1, the J call TRBJ1-2; TRBD1 was called by the table and not checked on the DNA. TRBV21-1 is shown as a pseudogene. This CDR3 spans 14 amino acids. CDR3 sequence (DNA): TGTGCCAGCAGCCCCCGGGACAGCACCCATGGCTACACCTTC. Amino acids: CASSPRDSTHGYTF.

This sequence joins TRBV6-4 and TRBJ2-2; D is possibly TRBD1 (6 bases). Trimming shortened V by 8 bases and J by 2 bases, and 18 bases separated the two germline ends. Germline V gives CDR1 MRHNA, CDR2 SNTAGT. There are 16 residues in the CDR3. DNA of the CDR3: TGTGCCAGCTCCCAGGGGACAAACATCAACACCGGGGAGCTGTTTTTT. It yields the protein CASSQGTNINTGELFF.

V usage is TRBV18 and J usage is TRBJ1-4; 8 nucleotides line up with TRBD1. Germline V CDR1 and CDR2: KGHSH, LQKENI. Trimming at V came to 6 bases and at J to 8 bases, leaving 11 bases not matched to a gene. This CDR3 has 15 amino acids. CDR3 residues: CASSAGQGSLEKLFF. The CDR3 DNA sequence: TGTGCCAGCTCGGCAGGACAGGGCAGTCTCGAAAAACTGTTTTTT.

The rearrangement joins TRBV4-2 to TRBJ1-4; 10 bases are a match to TRBD1. The CDR3 extends over 15 amino acids. CDR1 LGHNA and CDR2 YNFKEQ come from the germline V gene. V was pared by 4 bases and J by 6 bases, with 5 bases of the junction left unmatched. CDR3 bases: TGTGCCAGCAGCCTATCCGGACAGGGGGATGAAAAACTGTTTTTT. Its protein product is CASSLSGQGDEKLFF.

The chain combines TRBV19 with TRBJ1-3; possible D gene TRBD1, 6 bases. There are 13 residues in the CDR3. The germline gives CDR1 LNHDA, CDR2 SQIVND (reference sequence). Trimming cost V 10 bases and J 1 base, with 11 bases left between them. In DNA form, the CDR3 reads TGTGCCACCACAACAGGGTCTGGAAACACCATATATTTT. The encoded protein is CATTTGSGNTIYF.

The V gene is TRBV19, the J gene TRBJ2-7, with TRBD1 identical over 10 bases. This CDR3 region has 17 residues. The V and J ends lost 3 bases and 2 bases, in that order; junction bases with no gene match: 10. Germline CDR1 LNHDA, CDR2 SQIVND (reference sequence). Here the CDR3 DNA reads TGTGCCAGTAGTATTCGGGGCTCCGGACAGGGGGCCTACGAGCAGTACTTC. Residues: CASSIRGSGQGAYEQYF.

The chain carries TRBV19 and TRBJ1-2, with D tentatively TRBD1 (6 bases). Germline-derived CDR1 and CDR2 are LNHDA and SQIVND (reference sequence). The CDR3 has 15 amino acids. V lost 3 bases to trimming and J lost 4 bases, with 15 bases between them. In DNA, the CDR3 is TGTGCCAGTAGTATTTCGGGGGGCATTGTCTATGGCTACACCTTC. Translation gives CASSISGGIVYGYTF.

The sample holds one count of this clone. J is TRBJ2-5 and V is TRBV5-1; TRBD2 aligns across 8 bases. Looked up from germline, CDR1 is SGHRS and CDR2 is YFSETQ. The CDR3 loop spans 13 amino acids. Losses at the gene ends were 4 bases for V and 3 bases for J; bases not matched to a gene: 2. In DNA, the CDR3 is TGCGCCAGCAGCCCACTAGCGGAAGAGACCCAGTACTTC. Translation: CASSPLAEETQYF.

CDR3 DNA sequence: TGTGCCAGCAGACAGGGCGTCACCGGGGAGCTGTTTTTT. Translation gives CASRQGVTGELFF. This rearrangement joins TRBV16 to TRBJ2-2; weak D call: TRBD1 (6 bases). Germline assignment: CDR1 KGHSY and CDR2 FQNENV. The CDR3 consists of 13 residues. The V end lost 6 bases, the J end lost 4 bases, and 9 bases lay between the germline ends.

V and J are TRBV10-3 and TRBJ2-1, with D perhaps TRBD1 (5 bases). V lost 11 bases and J lost 3, with 23 bases in between. The CDR3 spans 16 residues. Germline CDR1 reads ENHRY; CDR2 reads SYGVKD. Here the CDR3 DNA reads TGTGCCTCCCGTAATAAGGGGCCCCTGATCTACAATGAGCAGTTCTTC. Residues: CASRNKGPLIYNEQFF.

The V gene is TRBV2, the J gene TRBJ1-2; D is ambiguous. Between the trimmed V and J ends, which lost 4 bases and 2 bases, there was a span of 11 bases. CDR3 length: 14 amino acids. CDR1 is SNHLY and CDR2 is FYNNEI in the germline V gene. This CDR3 is CASSASVLNYGYTF. The CDR3 nucleotides read TGTGCCAGCAGTGCTTCAGTTCTGAACTATGGCTACACCTTC.

The J gene is TRBJ2-4, the V gene TRBV30, with TRBD1 matching over 7 bases. The CDR3 runs 16 residues. Germline V gives CDR1 GTSNPN, CDR2 SVGIG (reference sequence). The junction had 8 bases not matched to a gene; V was cut back by 3 bases and J by 0 bases. For the CDR3, the DNA is TGTGCCTGGAGGGGCGACAGGGCACTAGCCAAAAACATTCAGTACTTC. This encodes CAWRGDRALAKNIQYF.

The chain uses TRBV10-3 and TRBJ2-1, with 8 positions matching TRBD2. Trimming cost V 6 bases and J 9 bases; bases outside gene matches: 10. This CDR3 spans 14 amino acids. CDR1 is ENHRY and CDR2 is SYGVKD in the germline V gene. CDR3 loop: CAISPPGGDGEQFF. As DNA, the CDR3 is TGTGCCATCAGCCCCCCCGGGGGGGACGGTGAGCAGTTCTTC.

The chain has TRBV10-3 and TRBJ2-7, with 15 bases lining up with TRBD2. Unmatched junction bases numbered 12, after V lost 5 bases and J lost 4 bases. The germline gives CDR1 ENHRY, CDR2 SYGVKD. This CDR3 region has 18 residues. CDR3 in amino acids: CAISQGLAGGRNWYEQYF. In DNA form, the CDR3 reads TGTGCCATCAGTCAGGGACTAGCGGGAGGAAGGAATTGGTACGAGCAGTACTTC.

The rearrangement uses TRBV2 and TRBJ2-2, with D tentatively TRBD2 (5 bases). The V end lost 3 bases, the J end lost 7 bases, and 9 bases lay between the germline ends. The V gene's germline CDR1 is SNHLY and CDR2 FYNNEI. CDR3 length equals 13 residues. CDR3 DNA: TGTGCCAGCAGTGAGGAGGCTGACGGGGAGCTGTTTTTT. This encodes CASSEEADGELFF.

The rearrangement uses TRBV10-2 and TRBJ1-1; 12 bases align to TRBD1. The CDR3 sequence is 15 residues long. Germline CDR1 WSHSY, CDR2 SAAADI. J gave up 2 bases and V 4 bases, and 2 bases lay outside the gene matches. This chain's CDR3 is CASSAGTGGNTEAFF. In DNA form, the CDR3 reads TGCGCCAGCAGTGCCGGGACAGGGGGCAACACTGAAGCTTTCTTT.